This TCR beta chain stems from a study of blood T cells in healthy people across ages. A second roughly 6 to 12 cycle PCR used barcoded and J-beta primers. Paired-end reads containing CDR3 totaled no fewer than 3 million for each sample. Via MiXCR, TCRdb re-called the 5' RACE reads, giving one row per CDR3 protein. The data contain more than 1,400,000 distinct CDR3 sequences, 40% to 50% of them singletons. There are a few counts of this clonotype. Its antigen remains unknown. General study findings and limits: Diversity of TCR beta per million T cells declined in a roughly linear way with age. Compared with aged donors, long-lived donors showed fewer expanded clones, suggesting selection.

Trimming removed 2 bases at V and 0 bases at J, with 11 bases between. Germline loops: CDR1 DFQATT, CDR2 SNEGSKA (reference sequence). The CDR3 is 16 amino acids. The sequence derives from a woman aged 18-29 years in good health. The source material was blood. The genes are TRBV20-1 and TRBJ1-6; no definite D call. The CDR3 DNA sequence: TGCAGTGCTAGACATAGTAGGAGCTCCTATAATTCACCCCTCCACTTT. This gives the protein CSARHSRSSYNSPLHF.